This TCR beta chain was recovered during a study of OX40 agonist ivuxolimab in advanced cancers. A remark on this clone: Its antigen is as yet unknown. In the same sample, other DNA sequences code for this CDR3.

The table came from immunoSEQ multiplex PCR; TCRdb's copy has only in-frame clones and leaves some out. The data show approximately 66,000 clones, roughly 87% seen once. Findings and limits, study-wide: CD8+ T cells showed, on average, more clonal expansion than CD4+ cells. Low normalized T-cell clonal expansion also characterized some of the nonresponders.

V was cut by 0 bases and J by 7 bases, with 10 bases left in between. CDR1 and CDR2 from the germline V gene are MNHNY and SVGAGI (reference sequence). The CDR3 consists of 15 residues. The sequenced sample was CD4+ or CD8+ T cells sorted from blood, obtained in a trial of the OX40 agonist ivuxolimab. This receptor was obtained from an adult with an advanced solid tumor such as melanoma, head and neck, liver or kidney cancer. The V gene is TRBV6-6, the J gene TRBJ1-6, with D perhaps matching TRBD1 (5 bases). The CDR3 DNA is TGTGCCAGCAGTTACTCGAGAGGGGAGAATTCACCCCTCCACTTT. Its protein is CASSYSRGENSPLHF.